Reported below is one T cell receptor (beta chain). It lacks a known antigen. It has no much larger one-base neighbor in the sample; base qualities were not kept. Genomic DNA was isolated from the sorted cells so that the TCRbeta CDR3 region could be sequenced. TCRbeta CDR3 regions were sequenced using the immunoSEQ Assay. TCRdb mirrors the immuneACCESS table, restricted to in-frame sequences. Some clones are absent from its copies; in checked studies, under half trace to an unresolved V gene, and the reason for the others is unknown. The sample table contains roughly 60,000 clones; only one count was recorded for roughly nine tenths of them. The ten most abundant clones make up 13% to 15% of the sample. Patients with a history of autoimmune disease or receiving systemic immunosuppression were excluded from the trial. Peripheral blood for TCR sequencing was collected from all dose cohorts at baseline, on cycle 4 day 1, and on cycle 7 day 1. The samples were taken from a phase I, first-in-human, multicenter, open-label dose-escalation trial of ivuxolimab. The trial enrolled adults with locally advanced or metastatic head and neck squamous cell, hepatocellular, melanoma or renal cell carcinoma. Before TCR sequencing, CD4+ T cells and CD8+ T cells were sorted from peripheral blood as separate populations.

These data originate in a study of OX40 agonist ivuxolimab in advanced cancers. The study in broad terms: Ivuxolimab was an agonistic, fully human IgG2 monoclonal antibody directed against OX40 (CD134), a costimulatory receptor. Intravenous ivuxolimab was administered to patients every 2 weeks at six dose levels: 0.01, 0.1, 0.3, 1.5, 3 and 10 mg/kg. Of the approximately 54 patients in dose escalation, approximately 20 had hepatocellular carcinoma, approximately 15 had melanoma, 9 had renal cell carcinoma and 9 had head and neck cancer. In the dose-escalation cohort, nearly 85% of patients were male, and the mean age was roughly 60 years with a range of about 20 to 80. Prior anti-PD-1, anti-PD-L1 or anti-CTLA-4 therapy was permitted, and checkpoint inhibitors had been received by approximately 39% of dose-escalation patients. Partial responses occurred in three dose-escalation patients: two with cutaneous melanoma and one with hepatocellular carcinoma. The point of sequencing TCRbeta in the periphery was to test whether ivuxolimab changed TCR sequence diversity and drove clonal T-cell expansion. The monotherapy dose-escalation portion (N = 52 patients) of the phase I ivuxolimab trial is reported in the paper. The research as a whole found: In the 0.1-3.0 mg/kg groups, partial responders had among the lowest normalized peripheral clonal expansion, particularly in CD8+ T cells. Low levels of normalized T-cell clonal expansion were also seen in some patients who did not respond. On average, CD8+ T cells showed more expanded clones than CD4+ T cells after ivuxolimab. The antigen specificity of the peripheral T cells that underwent clonal expansion was not determined. Clonal expansion of both CD4+ and CD8+ blood T cells was observed from baseline to week 6 at doses 0.1 to 3.0 mg/kg.

Ends trimmed: V by 1 base, J by 0 bases; bases unmatched to a gene: 6. CDR1 is given as SGHAT and CDR2 as FQNNGV, both from the germline V gene. The CDR3 holds 16 amino acids from the cysteine to the phenylalanine. Just CDR3 DNA is preserved here, 48 bases in frame from base 1. Sequenced here: CD4+ or CD8+ T cells sorted from blood, sampled in a trial of the OX40 agonist ivuxolimab. The source is an adult with an advanced solid tumor such as melanoma, head and neck, liver or kidney cancer. The chain uses TRBV11-2 and TRBJ2-7; 7 of the junction bases match TRBD2. CDR3 loop: CASSLASSGPSYEQYF. DNA sequence: TGTGCCAGCAGCTTAGCCTCTAGCGGACCCTCCTACGAGCAGTACTTC.